This section outlines one TCR beta chain sequence together with its context. These data originate in a study of T cell changes during pregnancy in multiple sclerosis. Measured with immunoSEQ multiplex PCR; TCRdb has only the in-frame clones, and not every one. The sample holds about 59,000 clones; about 91% are singletons and the top ten take around 0.81%. The source was peripheral blood, collected before pregnancy. This TCR was recovered from a female donor with multiple sclerosis, enrolled in a pregnancy study.

CDR3 sequence (DNA): TGTGCCAGCAGCTGGCCCTCTTCCGGACAGTCTCTGAACACTGAAGCTTTCTTT. This encodes CASSWPSSGQSLNTEAFF. This chain uses TRBV7-9 with TRBJ1-1; possibly TRBD1 for D (6 bases). Germline V CDR1 and CDR2: SEHNR, FQNEAQ (reference sequence). The CDR3 spans 18 residues. V lost 4 bases, J lost 0 bases, and 21 bases lay in between.